This TCR beta chain was sequenced during a study of T cell responses to AZD1222 COVID-19 vaccine. Turning to the study itself: Pooling was applied to second doses at about 4 or about 12 weeks.

General study points: White British people made up most donors, females outnumbered males, and clonal diversity was possibly underestimated. Baseline seropositivity occurred in only a handful of AZD1222 recipients.

The CDR3 covers 18 residues. V lost 5 bases, J lost 2 bases, and 13 bases stayed unmatched. The germline V gene has CDR1 MNHNY and CDR2 SVGAGI (reference sequence). This clone has a handful of counts. What it binds is not known. TCRdb's copy holds only in-frame clones and misses some; the assay was immunoSEQ multiplex PCR. The data show about 62,000 clones, roughly three quarters seen once. This chain joins TRBV6-6 and TRBJ1-5; 9 bases map to TRBD1. The sequenced sample was peripheral blood, obtained on day 0 of AZD1222 vaccination. The sequence derives from an adult in good health. As DNA, the CDR3 is TGTGCCAGCAGTCCTAGGACAGGGGTAGTATGGGGCAATCAGCCCCAGCATTTT. The encoded protein is CASSPRTGVVWGNQPQHF.